Listed here is a single TCR beta chain. Its antigen is not yet known. No base quality information exists; no much larger clone differs at one position. This specimen comes from a study of shared clonotypes between healthy human individuals (dated by TCRdb to about 2020). Background on the whole study: Two women and a few men aged 18 to 49 years were included in the cohort. For each donor, CD4 naive and CD4 memory were each given three plates, CD8 naive was given two plates, and CD8 memory was given one plate. To estimate repertoire size and how much clonotypes are shared between individuals, the study performed deep sequencing of blood TCR repertoires from a few healthy adults. To increase sequencing depth and limit assay-specific biases, TCR repertoire library preparation and sequencing were carried out by different laboratories using diverse techniques. Leukapheresis yielded between about 0.85 and 10 billion PBMCs per donor.

Reading from cysteine to phenylalanine, the CDR3 counts 14 amino acids. Only the CDR3 portion is preserved as DNA: 42 bases, with reading frame beginning at the first base. From a lookup of the germline V gene, CDR1 and CDR2 are WSHSY and SAAADI. Trimming costs V 5 bases and J 9 bases, and their ends lie 17 bases apart. The study at large found these results: Pairwise subsampling led to the expectation that sequencing depth would affect the degree of clonotype sharing among donors. Rarefaction of sorted-subset datasets indicated incomplete sequencing despite the large sequencing depth. Compared with non-shared clonotypes, clonotypes shared by all four sorted-subset donors had higher generation probabilities. Sharing across a handful of donors was observed for 5% to 6.5% of naive CD4, around 3.5% of naive CD8, 2% to 2.5% of memory CD4, and about 0.4% of memory CD8 clonotypes. Only blood was sampled, and tissue TCR repertoires likely differ from those in blood. Naive subsets generally had larger estimated clonotype richness than memory subsets did. Because the study included only a small number of donors, the genetic and exposure-history diversity represented was limited.

The donors were healthy, HIV-negative adults with no recently reported acute infections or vaccinations. Every donor was a Caucasian adult residing in Nashville, Tennessee, USA. CD4+ T cells were enriched through magnetic negative selection, after which naive cells were positively selected on CD45RA and the remaining negative fraction served as the memory subset. Blood was obtained by leukapheresis, after which PBMCs were separated by Ficoll-Histopaque density gradient centrifugation and cryopreserved in liquid nitrogen vapor phase. Purity and quantity of every magnetically sorted T cell population were checked by analytical flow cytometry. Genomic DNA was isolated from each sorted fraction and quantified by UV absorbance on a Nanodrop 2000c. Using the deep immunoSEQ assay, multiplex PCR amplified TCR CDR3 regions from genomic DNA. For each cell subset, the extracted genomic DNA was distributed evenly across all wells of several immunoSEQ 96-well plates, and each plate served as one replicate. For sorted subsets, each replicate PCR was loaded with about 0.2 ug genomic DNA, equivalent to about 30,000 T cell genomes. The purified libraries were quantified using a Qubit 3.0 fluorometer, sized with a Bioanalyzer 2100, and then quantified again using the KAPA Library Quantification kit. Each immunoSEQ 96-well plate was sequenced on its own single-read 150-cycle Illumina NextSeq 550 flow cell. Concerning the study's data processing: Because the immunoSEQ output held only junctional sequences and lacked quality scores, the filtering could not match the filtering applied to full-length reads. Sequences were annotated with PyIR, a Python wrapper for IgBLAST v1.9, using IMGT germline references to assign V/J genes and CDR3. Any read was removed if the V/J assignment was weak (E-value above 1e-6), the CDR3 was missing, or the read contained stop codons, out-of-frame junctions, or ambiguous translated residues. V3J clonotypes were defined as sequences sharing the same inferred V gene, J gene, and CDR3 amino acid sequence. To compute the percentage overlap between repertoires, the number of shared unique clonotypes was divided by the size of the smaller repertoire. Richness of each repertoire was evaluated using RTK rarefaction, the Chao1 estimator, and Recon v2.1 estimates of unobserved clonotypes. OLGA was used to compute generation probabilities for all TCRbeta clonotypes that the gDNA method yielded from a handful of donors. TCRdb holds this immuneACCESS table with in-frame rearrangements only. Some clones are missing; in checked studies, unresolved V genes explain under half, and the rest has no known cause. V and J calls and clone size follow that table, whereas D and trimming were derived from the DNA. This sample is represented by about 1 million clones; more than 65% of them were singletons. In total, the top ten clones hold around 1.5% of the sample.

The sequence links TRBV10-2 to TRBJ2-1; TRBD2 is perhaps the D gene, given 6 matching bases. The sequenced material came from memory CD4+ T cells sorted from blood. This sample's cell subset or site label indicates: CD45RA-negative fraction. The receptor was isolated from a man in his late teens or twenties in good health. The CDR3 sequence is CASSSGLAGGEQFF. The nucleotide sequence reads TGCGCCAGCAGTTCGGGACTCGCGGGTGGTGAGCAGTTCTTC.